The 32 T cell receptor beta chains given below trace back to one sample, sequenced in a study of shared clonotypes between healthy human individuals. TCRdb keeps only in-frame clones here, not all; method: immunoSEQ multiplex PCR. The top ten hold 12% of the sample, which has approximately 470,000 clones, around 80% seen once. Specimen: PBMCs. Receptor source: a woman between 40 and 50 years old in good health. Some clones in this sample may be carry-over from other donors' samples.

This clone was detected only a few times. This rearrangement joins TRBV6-5 to TRBJ1-2, with TRBD1 as a possible D gene (6 bases). The CDR3 has 13 residues. V lost 6 bases to trimming and J lost 1 base, with 9 bases between them. The germline V gene has CDR1 MNHEY and CDR2 SVGAGI. The CDR3 DNA reads TGTGCCAGCAGCCAACAGGGTAACTATGGCTACACCTTC. Protein: CASSQQGNYGYTF.

The CDR3, as DNA: TGTGCCAGTAGAGGGACCAGGCACATTCAGTACTTC. Translated: CASRGTRHIQYF. The chain uses TRBV19 and TRBJ2-4; D might be TRBD1 or TRBD2, each matching 5 bases. CDR1 and CDR2 (germline): LNHDA, SQIVND (reference sequence). The CDR3 runs 12 residues. The V gene lost 6 bases and the J gene lost 8 bases, with 11 bases spanning the gap.

This clone was observed a single time. The genes are TRBV7-7 and TRBJ2-2; 8 bases agree with TRBD2. V shed 0 bases and J 4 bases; nucleotides not matched to a gene: 4. This CDR3 has 16 residues. Germline-derived CDR1 and CDR2 are SSHAT and FNYEAQ (reference sequence). CDR3 nucleotide sequence: TGTGCCAGCAGCTTAGCAGCGGGAGTGGTCACCGGGGAGCTGTTTTTT. The encoded protein is CASSLAAGVVTGELFF.

The chain employs TRBV7-2 and TRBJ2-1; 8 nucleotides line up with TRBD2. The V segment lost 0 bases and the J segment 3 bases; nucleotides outside the gene matches: 4. This CDR3 has 16 residues. The germline V gene encodes CDR1 SGHTA and CDR2 FQGNSA. The CDR3 DNA is TGTGCCAGCAGCTTAGCGCGGGGGGAGGACTACAATGAGCAGTTCTTC. It specifies CASSLARGEDYNEQFF.

The chain recombines TRBV4-1 with TRBJ1-2; a possible D gene is TRBD1 (6 bases). The V and J ends lost 5 bases and 8 bases respectively, with 15 bases between them. The CDR3 has 13 amino acids. Germline loops: CDR1 MGHRA, CDR2 YSYEKL. The CDR3 sequence: CASSVTGGGGYTF. The CDR3 nucleotides read TGCGCCAGCAGCGTCACTGGGGGGGGCGGCTACACCTTC.

The chain links TRBV4-2 to TRBJ2-5, with 7 bases matching TRBD1. This CDR3 has 16 residues. Germline CDR1 is LGHNA and CDR2 is YNFKEQ. The trim removed 0 bases at V and 5 bases at J, leaving 9 bases unmatched. The CDR3 region is CASSQETGSNGETQYF. The CDR3 DNA sequence: TGTGCCAGCAGCCAAGAGACAGGGTCCAACGGGGAGACCCAGTACTTC.

V gene TRBV7-9 combines with J gene TRBJ1-3; D possibly corresponds to TRBD1 (5 bases). V was pared by 5 bases and J by 0 bases, with 11 bases between. Germline loops: CDR1 SEHNR, CDR2 FQNEAQ (reference sequence). CDR3 length: 15 residues. Here the CDR3 DNA reads TGTGCCAGCAGCACCCGACAGATCTCTGGAAACACCATATATTTT. It yields the protein CASSTRQISGNTIYF.

The chain combines TRBV7-6 with TRBJ1-5; D is undetermined. CDR3 length equals 15 residues. Germline V gene data show CDR1 as SGHVS and CDR2 as FNYEAQ. Between the trimmed V and J ends, which lost 5 bases and 2 bases, there was a span of 13 bases. CDR3 residues: CASSVGVGGNQPQHF. CDR3 in DNA: TGTGCCAGCAGCGTGGGAGTCGGAGGCAATCAGCCCCAGCATTTT.

This chain uses TRBV19 with TRBJ2-3, with D tentatively TRBD2 (6 bases). V lost 2 bases to trimming and J lost 2 bases, with 8 bases between them. The CDR3 spans 14 residues. The germline gives CDR1 LNHDA, CDR2 SQIVND (reference sequence). The CDR3 reads CASSITSITDTQYF. The DNA for the CDR3 is TGTGCCAGTAGTATAACTAGCATCACAGATACGCAGTATTTT.

This rearrangement joins TRBV19 to TRBJ2-4; tentative D call: TRBD1 (5 bases). CDR3 length equals 15 residues. CDR1 LNHDA and CDR2 SQIVND come from the germline V gene (reference sequence). Trimming pared 3 bases from V and 4 bases from J, leaving 13 bases between. This CDR3 reads CASSIGPTEKNIQYF. DNA of the CDR3: TGTGCCAGTAGTATTGGCCCGACAGAGAAAAACATTCAGTACTTC. Full variable domain (rest looked up from reference TRBV19 and TRBJ2-4): DGGITQSPKYLFRKEGQNVTLSCEQNLNHDAMYWYRQDPGQGLRLIYYSQIVNDFQKGDIAEGYSVSREKKESFPLTVTSAQKNPTAFYLCASSIGPTEKNIQYFGAGTRLSVL.

V usage is TRBV19 and J usage is TRBJ2-5; 7 positions agree with TRBD2. V trimming: 2 bases; J trimming: 4 bases; junction bases outside the gene matches: 4. The CDR3 contains 14 residues. Germline CDR1 LNHDA, CDR2 SQIVND (reference sequence). Here the CDR3 DNA reads TGTGCCAGTAGTATACGGGCGGGAGTAGAGACCCAGTACTTC. Protein sequence: CASSIRAGVETQYF.

Regarding this clone: A single base is all that separates this from a far larger clone, so a read error is likely. The chain uses TRBV14 and TRBJ1-2, with D unresolved. Germline loops: CDR1 SGHDN, CDR2 FVKESK. The CDR3 sequence is 15 residues long. The CDR3 DNA is TGTGCCAGCCGCCAAGAAGTCGGGTCGGCGGTTGGCTACACCTTC. Translated, it gives CASRQEVGSAVGYTF.

This chain joins TRBV7-2 and TRBJ1-2, with TRBD1 matching over 12 bases. J lost 8 bases, V lost 1 base, and 5 bases had no gene match. The CDR3 sequence is 15 residues long. Germline CDR1 reads SGHTA; CDR2 reads FQGNSA. The CDR3 loop reads CASSLGGQGAKGYTF. CDR3 nucleotides: TGTGCCAGCAGCTTAGGGGGACAGGGGGCAAAGGGCTACACCTTC.

The chain carries TRBV6-4 and TRBJ2-1; D is possibly TRBD1 (5 bases). The CDR3 consists of 12 residues. The germline V gene encodes CDR1 MRHNA and CDR2 SNTAGT. The ends were cut back, 2 bases at V and 9 bases at J, with 8 bases in the middle. DNA of the CDR3: TGTGCCAGCAGTGACAGGGGTGTTGAGCAGTTCTTC. The encoded protein is CASSDRGVEQFF.

V usage is TRBV18 and J usage is TRBJ1-1; D not certain. The ends were cut back, 4 bases at V and 2 bases at J, with 14 bases in the middle. Germline lookup yields CDR1 KGHSH and CDR2 LQKENI. CDR3 length equals 15 residues. The CDR3 DNA is TGTGCCAGCTCACTGTCGGCCACAGTCAACACTGAAGCTTTCTTT. This gives the protein CASSLSATVNTEAFF.

The gene calls are TRBV15 and TRBJ2-1, with 10 bases matching TRBD2. There are 16 residues in the CDR3. V was pared by 0 bases and J by 6 bases, with 5 bases of the junction left unmatched. Per germline, CDR1 LNHNV and CDR2 YYDKDF (reference sequence). CDR3 sequence reads: CATSREGLAGVNEQFF. CDR3 bases: TGTGCCACCAGCAGAGAAGGGCTAGCGGGAGTCAATGAGCAGTTCTTC.

The CDR3 loop is CASSPGWRSEQYF. DNA of the CDR3: TGTGCCAGCTCCCCAGGCTGGAGGTCCGAGCAGTACTTC. The chain couples TRBV18 to TRBJ2-7, with D perhaps matching TRBD2 (5 bases). Germline V gene sequence: CDR1 KGHSH, CDR2 LQKENI. The CDR3 consists of 13 residues. Trimming cost V 6 bases and J 6 bases, with 15 bases left between them.

The chain uses TRBV19 and TRBJ2-7, with TRBD2 matching 9 bases. In germline, CDR1 is LNHDA, CDR2 SQIVND (reference sequence). The CDR3 extends over 19 amino acids. Trimming removed 4 bases from V and 2 bases from J; junction bases left unmatched: 18. The CDR3 DNA follows: TGTGCCAGTAGTACGCAGACAGGTGGAACGCGCGGGAGGGCCTACGAGCAGTACTTC. As protein: CASSTQTGGTRGRAYEQYF.

The chain links TRBV27 to TRBJ2-1, with TRBD2 identical over 11 bases. Germline CDR1 MNHEY, CDR2 SMNVEV (reference sequence). The CDR3 runs to 17 residues. The junction had 7 bases not matched to a gene; V was cut back by 6 bases and J by 0 bases. CDR3 region: CASSLTSGTISYNEQFF. The CDR3 DNA follows: TGTGCCAGCAGCTTGACTAGCGGGACGATCTCCTACAATGAGCAGTTCTTC.

As concerns this clone: The same CDR3 is also encoded by other DNA sequences in this sample. J is TRBJ2-2 and V is TRBV5-1; D gene unclear. The CDR3 loop spans 14 amino acids. V dropped 0 bases and J dropped 3 bases, with 6 bases sitting between them. Germline loops: CDR1 SGHRS, CDR2 YFSETQ. CDR3 region: CASSLEGDTGELFF. The CDR3, as DNA: TGCGCCAGCAGCTTGGAAGGCGACACCGGGGAGCTGTTTTTT.

This clone was seen a handful of times. This sample includes further DNA sequences coding for the same CDR3. The rearrangement joins TRBV28 to TRBJ2-6; no definite D call. Germline V gene lookup returns CDR1 MDHEN and CDR2 SYDVKM. The V gene lost 5 bases and the J gene lost 5 bases, with 10 bases spanning the gap. CDR3 length: 14 residues. CDR3 amino acids: CASSPLRRANVLTF. The CDR3 bases are TGTGCCAGCAGTCCGTTACGGAGGGCCAACGTCCTGACTTTC.

The rearrangement uses TRBV30 and TRBJ1-2; D unresolved. CDR3 size: 11 residues. From germline, CDR1 is GTSNPN and CDR2 SVGIG (reference sequence). The V gene lost 4 bases and the J gene lost 2 bases, with 5 bases spanning the gap. CDR3 nucleotides: TGTGCCTGGAAACCCAACTATGGCTACACCTTC. This encodes CAWKPNYGYTF.

The chain uses TRBV10-3 and TRBJ1-1; TRBD1 might be the D (6 bases). Germline V gives CDR1 ENHRY, CDR2 SYGVKD. The CDR3 length is 13 residues. V lost 7 bases, J lost 1 base, and 10 bases lay in between. CDR3 region: CAITGQPNTEAFF. The CDR3, as DNA: TGTGCCATCACTGGACAGCCGAACACTGAAGCTTTCTTT.

This sequence joins TRBV7-2 and TRBJ2-7, with D tentatively TRBD2 (6 bases). Germline values: CDR1 SGHTA, CDR2 FQGNSA. The CDR3 is 16 amino acids. V lost 1 base to trimming and J lost 6 bases, with 19 bases between them. Here the CDR3 DNA reads TGTGCCAGCAGCTTAGTTGGTGGGCGTACTAGCTTCGAGCAGTACTTC. Translating gives CASSLVGGRTSFEQYF. The whole variable domain, remainder taken from reference TRBV7-2 and TRBJ2-7, is GAGVSQSPSNKVTEKGKDVELRCDPISGHTALYWYRQSLGQGLEFLIYFQGNSAPDKSGLPSDRFSAERTGGSVSTLTIQRTQQEDSAVYLCASSLVGGRTSFEQYFGPGTRLTVT.

The rearrangement uses TRBV15 and TRBJ2-1, with 7 bases aligning to TRBD2. V was clipped by 7 bases and J by 7 bases; unmatched bases: 7. The CDR3 is 13 residues long. CDR1 LNHNV and CDR2 YYDKDF come from the germline V gene (reference sequence). CDR3 protein: CATMEGGINEQFF. CDR3 bases: TGTGCCACCATGGAGGGAGGGATTAATGAGCAGTTCTTC.

V gene TRBV7-9 combines with J gene TRBJ1-1; D ambiguous. V was cut by 2 bases and J by 0 bases, with 10 bases left in between. CDR1 SEHNR and CDR2 FQNEAQ come from the germline V gene (reference sequence). This CDR3 is 15 amino acids long. CDR3 sequence reads: CASSLNAGMNTEAFF. In DNA, the CDR3 is TGTGCCAGCAGCTTAAATGCCGGAATGAACACTGAAGCTTTCTTT.

This sequence joins TRBV6-5 and TRBJ2-7, with D possibly matching TRBD1 (5 bases). This CDR3 is built from 12 residues. Per germline, CDR1 MNHEY and CDR2 SVGAGI. V lost 5 bases to trimming and J lost 7 bases, with 12 bases between them. The CDR3 nucleotides are TGTGCCAGCAGTCCGAGTCGGACAGAGCAGTACTTC. Amino acid sequence: CASSPSRTEQYF.

The V and J genes are TRBV28 and TRBJ1-5; D is perhaps TRBD1 (5 bases). V lost 7 bases to trimming and J lost 5 bases, with 18 bases between them. The germline gives CDR1 MDHEN, CDR2 SYDVKM. The CDR3 extends over 15 amino acids. The CDR3: CASTSGTLVDQPQHF. The CDR3, as DNA: TGTGCCAGCACTTCCGGGACTTTAGTGGATCAGCCCCAGCATTTT.

This clone has only a few counts. V gene TRBV4-3 combines with J gene TRBJ2-7; 7 nucleotides match TRBD1. Germline V lookup: CDR1 LGHNA, CDR2 YSLEER. This CDR3 has 15 residues. J gave up 0 bases and V 3 bases, and 5 bases lay outside the gene matches. The CDR3 is CASSHTTGLSYEQYF. The CDR3 nucleotides read TGCGCCAGCAGCCACACGACAGGGCTCTCCTACGAGCAGTACTTC.

The V and J genes are TRBV4-2 and TRBJ2-6; D remains unclear. Germline CDR1 and CDR2: LGHNA and YNFKEQ. Deletions cut 0 bases from V and 2 bases from J, with 11 bases between. CDR3 size: 17 residues. The chain's CDR3 is CASSQDWEGTGANVLTF. The DNA of the CDR3 is TGTGCCAGCAGCCAAGATTGGGAAGGAACTGGGGCCAACGTCCTGACTTTC.

On this clone itself: A much larger clonotype is one base distant, so this may be a read error. No conserved phenylalanine or tryptophan ends this CDR3, so it is likely a read error. The V gene is TRBV7-9, the J gene TRBJ1-2; D not certain. Trimming cost V 0 bases and J 0 bases, with 5 bases left between them. The length of the CDR3 is 14 residues. Germline CDR1 is SEHNR and CDR2 is FQNEAQ (reference sequence). The CDR3 here is CASSLAVANYGYTL. DNA of the CDR3: TGTGCCAGCAGCTTAGCCGTGGCTAACTATGGCTACACCCTC.

In its sample, this clone was seen a few times. The rearrangement links TRBV30 to TRBJ1-1, with no clear D. Germline-derived CDR1 and CDR2 are GTSNPN and SVGIG (reference sequence). The ends were cut back, 0 bases at V and 9 bases at J, with 8 bases in the middle. This CDR3 has 11 amino acids. The CDR3 DNA reads as TGTGCCTGGAGTGTTCTGGGTAAAGCTTTCTTT. Its protein is CAWSVLGKAFF. Using reference TRBV30 and TRBJ1-1 for the parts outside the CDR3, the full variable domain is SQTIHQWPATLVQPVGSPLSLECTVEGTSNPNLYWYRQAAGRGLQLLFYSVGIGQISSEVPQNLSASRPQDRQFILSSKKLLLSDSGFYLCAWSVLGKAFFGQGTRLTVV.